These 3 T cell receptor beta chains originate from one sample sequenced in a study of blood T cells in healthy people across ages. With a J-beta primer mix and a sample-barcoded 5' primer, a second PCR ran about 7 to 12 cycles. TCRdb ran MiXCR on the 5' RACE reads and lists one entry per CDR3 protein. In the table there are hundreds of thousands of distinct CDR3 sequences, approximately 51% of which are singletons. Sequences were obtained from blood. These TCRs come from a man between 60 and 75 years old in good health.

The rearrangement uses TRBV6-5 and TRBJ2-1; the D gene is possibly TRBD2 (5 bases). V gave up 1 base and J gave up 5 bases, with 12 bases separating them. The CDR3 has 15 residues. Germline-derived CDR1 and CDR2 are MNHEY and SVGAGI. DNA of the CDR3: TGTGCCAGCAGTTACTTCTCGACTACCAACAATGAGCAGTTCTTC. Its protein is CASSYFSTTNNEQFF.

This clonotype was seen more than once but under ten times. The CDR3 reads CASSVKASGKGEQYF. The DNA of the CDR3 is TGTGCCAGCAGCGTAAAGGCTAGCGGGAAAGGCGAGCAGTACTTC. The rearrangement uses TRBV9 and TRBJ2-5; 9 bases are a match to TRBD2. The closer fit of TRBJ2-7 to the DNA end suggests the J call may be wrong. Germline CDR1 reads SGDLS; CDR2 reads YYNGEE. The CDR3 contains 15 residues.

This clonotype was seen a handful of times. The chain uses TRBV7-2 and TRBJ2-7; D gene uncertain. There are 13 residues in the CDR3. Per the germline V gene, CDR1 is SGHTA and CDR2 is FQGNSA. The V gene lost 1 base and the J gene lost 4 bases, with 8 bases spanning the gap. The CDR3 is CASSLGRRYEQYF. CDR3 nucleotide sequence: TGTGCCAGCAGCTTAGGGCGGCGATACGAGCAGTACTTC.